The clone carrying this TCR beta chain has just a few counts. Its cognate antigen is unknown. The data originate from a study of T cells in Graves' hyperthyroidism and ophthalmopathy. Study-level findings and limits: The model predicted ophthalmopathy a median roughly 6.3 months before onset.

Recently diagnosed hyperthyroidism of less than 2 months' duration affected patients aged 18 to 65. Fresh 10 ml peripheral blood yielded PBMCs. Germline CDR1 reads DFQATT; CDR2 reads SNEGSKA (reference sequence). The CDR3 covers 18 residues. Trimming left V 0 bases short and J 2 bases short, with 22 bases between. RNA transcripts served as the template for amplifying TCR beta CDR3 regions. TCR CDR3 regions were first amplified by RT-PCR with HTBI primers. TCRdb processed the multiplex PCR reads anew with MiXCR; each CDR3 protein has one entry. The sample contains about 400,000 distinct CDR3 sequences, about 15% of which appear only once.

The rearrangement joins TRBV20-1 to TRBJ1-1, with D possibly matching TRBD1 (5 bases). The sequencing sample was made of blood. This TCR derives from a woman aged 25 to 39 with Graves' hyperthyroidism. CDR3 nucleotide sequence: TGCAGTGCTAGAGAGCCTCGGAGGATTTACAGGAAAAACACTGAAGCTTTCTTT. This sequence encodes CSAREPRRIYRKNTEAFF.